This TCR beta chain was obtained from a study of Graves' ophthalmopathy and Graves' hyperthyroidism. Background on the study: Untreated patients at initial diagnosis provided peripheral blood. The study, taken as a whole, reports: Blood shared most expanded thyroid clonotypes above 0.001 frequency.

Germline values: CDR1 MGHRA, CDR2 YSYEKL. This CDR3 spans 16 amino acids. V lost 0 bases to trimming and J lost 0 bases, with 12 bases between them. Of note for this clonotype: Its cognate antigen is unknown.

Diagnosis was based on clinical symptoms, serum thyroxine, TRAb, thyroid ultrasound and orbital computed tomography. The PBMCs originated from more than 8 ml of fresh peripheral blood. RNA transcripts were the source from which TCR beta CDR3 regions were amplified. First-round RT-PCR relied on HTBI primers, and a second-round multiplex PCR came next. TCRdb re-called the multiplex PCR reads through MiXCR, storing one row per CDR3 protein. The sample shows 620,000 or so distinct CDR3 sequences, about 24% of them seen only once. The origin of this receptor is a woman between 18 and 30 years old with stable Graves' hyperthyroidism. Some clones in this sample may be carry-over from other donors' samples. The sequenced sample was peripheral blood. The chain has TRBV4-1 and TRBJ2-7; D gene ambiguous. The CDR3 DNA follows: TGCGCCAGCAGCCAAGACCCCTCCGCTAGCTCCTACGAGCAGTACTTC. Protein: CASSQDPSASSYEQYF.